The 2 T cell receptor beta chains listed next were all sequenced from one sample in a study of blood T cell repertoires in COVID-19. This table comes from immunoSEQ multiplex PCR, and its TCRdb copy is limited to in-frame clones, with some not included. The table includes 160,000 or so clones, 81% detected once. Sequencing used PBMCs or T cells enriched from blood (not recorded which). All receptors come from a woman aged 35 to 49 with acute COVID-19.

V gene TRBV2 combines with J gene TRBJ2-7; D unclear. Germline CDR1 is SNHLY and CDR2 is FYNNEI. The CDR3 has 15 residues. The germline V and J ends were trimmed by 6 bases and 0 bases, with 15 bases remaining between them. The CDR3 region has the DNA TGTGCCAGCAGCCCCGACTCGAGGAGCTCCTACGAGCAGTACGTC. Amino acid sequence: CASSPDSRSSYEQYV.

A remark on this clone: Sequence at one end of the junction differs from germline and may be a read error. The V call is TRBV6-5, the J call TRBJ1-1; 9 positions match TRBD1. The V gene's germline CDR1 is MNHEY and CDR2 SVGAGI. The CDR3 consists of 14 residues. The CDR3 DNA reads as TGTGCCAGCAGCTTACAGGGGGCGAACTCTGAAGCTTTCTTT. Its protein is CASSLQGANSEAFF.